What follows are 2 T cell receptor beta chains derived from one specimen sequenced in a study of CD8+ T cells in alopecia areata. Isolated RNA was reverse transcribed into cDNA used as the sequencing template. Sequenced by immunoSEQ multiplex PCR; TCRdb stores in-frame clones only, minus some. Found here are under 65,000 clones, roughly 47% of them singletons; the top ten hold 51%. Sequencing was performed on NKG2D-low CD8+ T cells sorted from blood. These receptors came from a human donor with alopecia areata.

The chain combines TRBV27 with TRBJ2-7, with 7 bases that match TRBD2. CDR3 length: 14 amino acids. V lost 6 bases to trimming and J lost 2 bases; unmatched junction nucleotides: 7. Germline V gene lookup returns CDR1 MNHEY and CDR2 SMNVEV (reference sequence). The CDR3 spells CASRPSGPTYEQYF. The CDR3 DNA follows: TGTGCCAGCAGACCTAGCGGCCCAACCTACGAGCAGTACTTC.

The rearrangement links TRBV10-3 to TRBJ1-1; 9 nucleotides match TRBD1. The CDR3 is 13 amino acids. V dropped 7 bases and J dropped 7; count of bases not matched to a gene: 7. Per the germline V gene, CDR1 is ENHRY and CDR2 is SYGVKD. CDR3 coding DNA: TGTGCCATCACCCGACAGGGGGTCGATGAAGCTTTCTTT. Translated: CAITRQGVDEAFF.